A selection of T cell receptor beta chains follows, all from one sample in a study of T cells in Graves' hyperthyroidism and ophthalmopathy. TCRdb re-analysed the multiplex PCR reads in MiXCR, keeping a single row per CDR3 protein. The table lists around 300,000 distinct CDR3 sequences, about an eighth of them singletons. The specimen sequenced was blood. All receptors come from a woman aged 25 to 39 with Graves' hyperthyroidism that later progressed to Graves' ophthalmopathy. Both conserved end residues are part of each CDR3. The order of the fields is clone size, D gene, J gene, V gene, CDR3 length, CDR3 DNA, CDR3 protein. D genes are given only for firm matches. The size entry is marked missing in some rows and otherwise reads once, few, many or a size class.

size: many
D: NA
J: TRBJ2-5
V: TRBV11-3
length: 13
DNA: TGTGCCAGCAGCCAGGGGCGCCGAGAGACCCAGTACTTC
CDR3: CASSQGRRETQYF

size: few
D: TRBD2
J: TRBJ2-3
V: TRBV19
length: 16
DNA: TGTGCCAGTAGTTCCGGGACTAGCGAGTGGGGAGATACGCAGTATTTT
CDR3: CASSSGTSEWGDTQYF

size: NA
D: TRBD1
J: TRBJ1-2
V: TRBV24-1
length: 14
DNA: TGTGCCACCAGTGACACGGGACAGGCATATGGCTACACCTTC
CDR3: CATSDTGQAYGYTF

size: many
D: NA
J: TRBJ2-2
V: TRBV24-1
length: 18
DNA: TGTGCCACCAGTGATTCTAACCTAGCTACTTCGAACACCGGGGAGCTGTTTTTT
CDR3: CATSDSNLATSNTGELFF

size: few
D: NA
J: TRBJ1-2
V: TRBV4-1
length: 14
DNA: TGCGCCAGCAGGTCGGGGTTAGACCTCTATGGCTACACCTTC
CDR3: CASRSGLDLYGYTF

size: NA
D: NA
J: TRBJ2-3
V: TRBV29-1
length: 15
DNA: TGCAGCGTTGATAAAAATAGGGTGGAAACAGATACGCAGTATTTT
CDR3: CSVDKNRVETDTQYF

size: many
D: TRBD1
J: TRBJ1-2
V: TRBV28
length: 16
DNA: TGTGCCAGCAGTTTACCGTCTGGGACAGGGCCCAGGGGCTACACCTTC
CDR3: CASSLPSGTGPRGYTF

size: few
D: NA
J: TRBJ1-2
V: TRBV28
length: 14
DNA: TGTGCCAGCAGTTTATTTGGACATAACTATGGCTACACCTTC
CDR3: CASSLFGHNYGYTF

size: NA
D: TRBD2
J: TRBJ2-3
V: TRBV9
length: 19
DNA: TGTGCCAGCAGCGTAGCTCCGACTAGCGGGAGCTATGGCACAGATACGCAGTATTTT
CDR3: CASSVAPTSGSYGTDTQYF

size: many
D: NA
J: TRBJ2-7
V: TRBV15
length: 13
DNA: TGTGCCACCAGCGGCAGGGGAGTAGAGGAGCAGTACTTC
CDR3: CATSGRGVEEQYF

size: many
D: TRBD1
J: TRBJ2-7
V: TRBV3-1
length: 16
DNA: TGTGCCAGCAGCGGGACAGGGGGTTTTTCAGTCAACGAGCAGTACTTC
CDR3: CASSGTGGFSVNEQYF

size: many
D: NA
J: TRBJ2-7
V: TRBV2
length: 14
DNA: TGTGCCAGCAGTGAACAGCACGGAACCTACGAGCAGTACTTC
CDR3: CASSEQHGTYEQYF

size: many
D: NA
J: TRBJ1-4
V: TRBV7-6
length: 14
DNA: TGTGCCAGCAGCCCGCAGCGTTTGGGAGAAAAACTGTTTTTT
CDR3: CASSPQRLGEKLFF

size: many
D: NA
J: TRBJ2-5
V: TRBV28
length: 16
DNA: TGTGCCAGCAGTCCCCTTGGGGGAGGAGGACAAGAGACCCAGTACTTC
CDR3: CASSPLGGGGQETQYF

size: many
D: TRBD1
J: TRBJ2-1
V: TRBV6-2/TRBV6-3
length: 16
DNA: TGTGCCAGCAGTTACTCTGGCAGGGGGTTCAACAATGAGCAGTTCTTC
CDR3: CASSYSGRGFNNEQFF

size: few
D: NA
J: TRBJ2-7
V: TRBV6-2/TRBV6-3
length: 16
DNA: TGTGCCAGCAGTTACGCCCGGGTCCCAGGCCCCTACGAGCAGTACTTC
CDR3: CASSYARVPGPYEQYF

size: many
D: TRBD1
J: TRBJ1-2
V: TRBV4-1
length: 18
DNA: TGCGCCAGCAGCGGGCAAAAAGGGGAGAACAGGGGGCTCAGTGGCTACACCTTC
CDR3: CASSGQKGENRGLSGYTF

size: few
D: NA
J: TRBJ1-1
V: TRBV5-8
length: 15
DNA: TGTGCCAGCAGCCCCGGGTCGGGCACGAACACTGAAGCTTTCTTT
CDR3: CASSPGSGTNTEAFF

size: NA
D: NA
J: TRBJ1-2
V: TRBV30
length: 13
DNA: TGTGCCTGGAGACCCCAGGGCCCGGGTGGCTACACCTTC
CDR3: CAWRPQGPGGYTF

size: NA
D: NA
J: TRBJ2-4
V: TRBV6-6
length: 15
DNA: TGTGCCAGCAGTTACTCGCAGGGTCTTAAGAACATTCAGTACTTC
CDR3: CASSYSQGLKNIQYF

size: many
D: NA
J: TRBJ2-2
V: TRBV7-9
length: 13
DNA: TGTGCCAGCAAGATCGGGAACACCGGGGAGCTGTTTTTT
CDR3: CASKIGNTGELFF

size: many
D: NA
J: TRBJ1-4
V: TRBV2
length: 15
DNA: TGTGCCAGCAGCGGCAGAACCACAACTAATGAAAAACTGTTTTTT
CDR3: CASSGRTTTNEKLFF

size: NA
D: TRBD2
J: TRBJ2-7
V: TRBV7-2
length: 15
DNA: TGTGCCAGCAGCTTCCTTCTAGCGGGAGCTGGGGAGCAGTACTTC
CDR3: CASSFLLAGAGEQYF

size: many
D: TRBD1
J: TRBJ1-2
V: TRBV24-1
length: 14
DNA: TGTGCCACCAGTGACCCATGGACAGGCAATGGCTACACCTTC
CDR3: CATSDPWTGNGYTF

size: few
D: NA
J: TRBJ2-1
V: TRBV29-1
length: 14
DNA: TGCAGCGTTGAAAACCCTGCCCCCTACAATGAGCAGTTCTTC
CDR3: CSVENPAPYNEQFF

size: few
D: NA
J: TRBJ1-4
V: TRBV20-1
length: 15
DNA: TGCAGTGCCCAGGACTGGGGGGCAACTAATGAAAAACTGTTTTTT
CDR3: CSAQDWGATNEKLFF

size: NA
D: TRBD1
J: TRBJ1-2
V: TRBV19
length: 16
DNA: TGTGCCAGCTCACCTCCACCGGGACAGGGGACTGGTGGCTACACCTTC
CDR3: CASSPPPGQGTGGYTF

size: many
D: TRBD2
J: TRBJ2-5
V: TRBV7-8
length: 15
DNA: TGTGCCAGCAGCTCCCCGACTAGCGGACGGGAGACCCAGTACTTC
CDR3: CASSSPTSGRETQYF

size: many
D: NA
J: TRBJ2-5
V: TRBV20-1
length: 11
DNA: TGCAGTGCACGGAGACAAGAGACCCAGTACTTC
CDR3: CSARRQETQYF

size: many
D: NA
J: TRBJ2-3
V: TRBV27
length: 14
DNA: TGTGCCAGCAGTTTCAGCGGAGTCAGAGATACGCAGTATTTT
CDR3: CASSFSGVRDTQYF

size: NA
D: TRBD2
J: TRBJ2-6
V: TRBV5-8
length: 16
DNA: TGTGCCAGCATCCTCCGGGGGGTTGCCGGGGCCAACGTCCTGACTTTC
CDR3: CASILRGVAGANVLTF

size: many
D: TRBD1
J: TRBJ2-7
V: TRBV6-5
length: 15
DNA: TGTGCCAGCAGTTACTCAGGGCAGGGGGAGTACGAGCAGTACTTC
CDR3: CASSYSGQGEYEQYF

size: many
D: TRBD2
J: TRBJ2-7
V: TRBV28
length: 14
DNA: TGTGCCAGCAGCACGTCGGGGGGGGTCTACGAGCAGTACTTC
CDR3: CASSTSGGVYEQYF

size: NA
D: TRBD2
J: TRBJ2-2
V: TRBV12-3/TRBV12-4
length: 15
DNA: TGTGCCAGCAGTTTTGCTAGCGGGAGAACCGGGGAGCTGTTTTTT
CDR3: CASSFASGRTGELFF

size: NA
D: TRBD1
J: TRBJ2-7
V: TRBV4-1
length: 15
DNA: TGCGCCAGCAGCCAAGGTCCGGGACAGGGTAACGAGCAGTACTTC
CDR3: CASSQGPGQGNEQYF

size: many
D: NA
J: TRBJ2-1
V: TRBV6-5
length: 14
DNA: TGTGCCAGCAGTTACTCAGACAGGTACAATGAGCAGTTCTTC
CDR3: CASSYSDRYNEQFF

size: many
D: TRBD1
J: TRBJ1-1
V: TRBV6-1
length: 15
DNA: TGTGCCAGCAGAATACAGGGGCGGGCGAACACTGAAGCTTTCTTT
CDR3: CASRIQGRANTEAFF

size: many
D: NA
J: TRBJ2-3
V: TRBV7-2
length: 12
DNA: TGTGCCAGCAGCAGGCGGGGAGATACGCAGTATTTT
CDR3: CASSRRGDTQYF

size: few
D: NA
J: TRBJ1-3
V: TRBV30
length: 13
DNA: TGTGCTGCTCGGGACATAGGCGGAAACACCATATATTTT
CDR3: CAARDIGGNTIYF